This T cell receptor (beta chain) was documented in a study of shared T cell receptors in the human thymus (dated by TCRdb to the early 2020s). Looking at the study overall: The study examined how self-reactive, shared T-cell receptor alpha chains are generated in the human thymus.

Library prep was done by the immunoSEQ multiplex PCR assay. TCRdb retrieved this table from immuneACCESS and kept in-frame rearrangements only. Not all clones are present; in checked studies, unresolved V genes account for under half, and no reason is known for the remainder. Present in this sample are over 350,000 clones, roughly 94% of which were seen just once. The ten largest clones represent approximately 0.02% of the sample. Comment on this clone: What antigen it recognizes has not been identified. The input lacks base qualities; no much larger clone sits a single base away.

The CDR3, from cysteine to phenylalanine, totals 12 residues. The DNA shown is the 36-base CDR3, in frame from base 1. Between the V and J ends, shortened by 0 bases and 7 bases respectively, the junction contains 4 bases. Sequences LGHNA (CDR1) and YSLEER (CDR2) are obtained from the germline V gene. The chain employs TRBV4-3 and TRBJ2-1; a confident D gene designation cannot be given. Sequencing used thymocytes. This clonotype was sampled from a human donor. The CDR3 region has the sequence CASSQELNEQFF. The DNA sequence is as follows: TGCGCCAGCAGCCAAGAATTAAATGAGCAGTTCTTC.